The 18 T cell receptor beta chains in this list originate from one sample, sequenced in a study of shared T cell receptors in the human thymus. Method: immunoSEQ multiplex PCR; TCRdb's copy keeps in-frame clones and lacks some. The table records around 340,000 clones, around 95% of them present only once. Sequences were obtained from thymocytes. The receptors come from a human donor.

In nucleotides, the CDR3 is TGTGCCAGCAGCACTATCCGGGCTCGGGGGGGTTACAATGAGCAGTTCTTC. It translates to CASSTIRARGGYNEQFF. V usage is TRBV7-9 and J usage is TRBJ2-1; 8 positions agree with TRBD2. With V trimmed by 5 bases and J by 4 bases, 13 bases remained unmatched. Germline CDR1 and CDR2: SEHNR and FQNEAQ (reference sequence). The CDR3 has 17 residues.

This rearrangement joins TRBV28 to TRBJ2-5; the D is unclear. The CDR3 extends over 13 amino acids. V lost 7 bases and J 5 bases, leaving 14 bases between the germline ends. The germline gives CDR1 MDHEN, CDR2 SYDVKM. CDR3 protein: CASKTRIQETQYF. The DNA for the CDR3 is TGTGCCAGCAAAACGAGGATTCAGGAGACCCAGTACTTC.

This sequence joins TRBV18 and TRBJ1-5; 7 positions match TRBD1. CDR3 length equals 15 residues. From germline, CDR1 is KGHSH and CDR2 LQKENI. V lost 2 bases to trimming and J lost 3 bases; unmatched junction nucleotides: 4. CDR3 region: CASSPGTDYNQPQHF. The DNA for the CDR3 is TGTGCCAGCTCACCAGGGACAGATTACAATCAGCCCCAGCATTTT.

The rearrangement uses TRBV9 and TRBJ2-7, with D perhaps matching TRBD1 (5 bases). Trimming cost V 0 bases and J 5 bases, with 15 bases left between them. Germline CDR1 SGDLS, CDR2 YYNGEE. This CDR3 comprises 15 residues. The chain's CDR3 is CASSVARPGWDEQYF. The CDR3 bases are TGTGCCAGCAGCGTAGCAAGGCCAGGGTGGGACGAGCAGTACTTC.

Only a few counts were recorded for this clone. V is TRBV9 and J is TRBJ1-1; TRBD1 matches at 9 bases. This CDR3 has 16 amino acids. Germline lookup yields CDR1 SGDLS and CDR2 YYNGEE. V shed 3 bases and J 4 bases; nucleotides not matched to a gene: 10. CDR3 sequence reads: CASSGGLDRGATEAFF. In nucleotides, the CDR3 is TGTGCCAGCAGCGGGGGATTGGACAGGGGTGCCACTGAAGCTTTCTTT.

The chain is built from TRBV7-2 and TRBJ1-4; D is unclear. There are 19 residues in the CDR3. Germline V gene data show CDR1 as SGHTA and CDR2 as FQGNSA. V was shortened by 1 base and J by 2 bases, with 20 bases between the two germline ends. CDR3 sequence (DNA): TGTGCCAGCAGCTTAGGCCGCAGTAGGATAAGTCGGACTAATGAAAAACTGTTTTTT. Translating gives CASSLGRSRISRTNEKLFF.

This clone was detected only once. One junction end does not reproduce the germline sequence, and a read error may be involved. The V gene is TRBV7-7, the J gene TRBJ2-3; 9 bases are a match to TRBD1. Germline V gene sequence: CDR1 SSHAT, CDR2 FNYEAQ (reference sequence). This CDR3 spans 20 amino acids. The CDR3 reads CASSPYLPSHRGRGTDTQYF. The CDR3 DNA is TGTGCTAGCAGCCCCTACTTACCAAGCCACAGGGGGCGAGGCACAGATACGCAGTATTTT.

This clone was detected only once. CDR3 DNA: TGTGCCAGCAGCCAAGATCAGGACAGGGGGCTAGAACGATGGACTGAAGCTTTCTTT. Protein product: CASSQDQDRGLERWTEAFF. The V gene is TRBV14, the J gene TRBJ1-1; 11 nucleotides align to TRBD1. There are 19 residues in the CDR3. The J segment lost 5 bases and the V segment lost 0 bases, leaving 14 bases of the junction unmatched. Germline CDR1 is SGHDN and CDR2 is FVKESK. The entire variable domain, with the rest obtained from reference TRBV14 and TRBJ1-1, is as follows: EAGVTQFPSHSVIEKGQTVTLRCDPISGHDNLYWYRRVMGKEIKFLLHFVKESKQDESGMPNNRFLAERTGGTYSTLKVQPAELEDSGVYFCASSQDQDRGLERWTEAFFGQGTRLTVV.

The V call is TRBV19, the J call TRBJ2-1, with D uncertain. The CDR3 covers 12 residues. Deletions cut 7 bases from V and 9 bases from J, with 13 bases between. Per the germline V gene, CDR1 is LNHDA and CDR2 is SQIVND (reference sequence). This chain's CDR3 is CASTAELGEQFF. The DNA of the CDR3 is TGTGCCAGTACGGCCGAATTAGGTGAGCAGTTCTTC. The whole variable domain, remainder taken from reference TRBV19 and TRBJ2-1, is DGGITQSPKYLFRKEGQNVTLSCEQNLNHDAMYWYRQDPGQGLRLIYYSQIVNDFQKGDIAEGYSVSREKKESFPLTVTSAQKNPTAFYLCASTAELGEQFFGPGTRLTVL.

The rearrangement joins TRBV27 to TRBJ2-1; D unclear. Germline assignment: CDR1 MNHEY and CDR2 SMNVEV (reference sequence). Between the trimmed V and J ends, which lost 3 bases and 8 bases, there was a span of 14 bases. The CDR3 is 14 amino acids. DNA for the CDR3: TGTGCCAGCAGTTTGGAGCCCGATGGGGATGAGCAGTTCTTC. It is translated as CASSLEPDGDEQFF.

The chain carries TRBV4-3 and TRBJ1-1; D not certain. The CDR3 covers 17 residues. CDR1 LGHNA and CDR2 YSLEER come from the germline V gene. V was trimmed by 0 bases and J by 1 base, leaving 15 bases between them. The CDR3 bases are TGCGCCAGCAGCCAAGATTTACTGCCAGAAGGGAACACTGAAGCTTTCTTT. This codes for CASSQDLLPEGNTEAFF.

This sequence joins TRBV5-6 and TRBJ2-7; 12 nucleotides agree with TRBD2. V dropped 0 bases and J dropped 5; count of bases not matched to a gene: 0. Germline V gene lookup returns CDR1 SGHDT and CDR2 YYEEEE. The CDR3 covers 14 residues. CDR3 protein: CASSLGLAGDEQYF. The CDR3 DNA reads TGTGCCAGCAGCTTGGGACTAGCGGGAGACGAGCAGTACTTC.

The chain has TRBV5-1 and TRBJ2-3, with D possibly being TRBD1 (6 bases). Trimming took 4 bases from V and 1 from J, leaving 16 bases between them. Looked up from germline, CDR1 is SGHRS and CDR2 is YFSETQ. The CDR3 contains 16 residues. The CDR3 protein is CASSRSYRVRTDTQYF. CDR3 nucleotides: TGCGCCAGCAGCAGGTCCTACAGGGTTCGCACAGATACGCAGTATTTT.

This chain connects TRBV5-4 to TRBJ1-2; D is uncertain. This CDR3 comprises 15 residues. Between the trimmed V and J ends, which lost 0 bases and 7 bases, there was a span of 16 bases. CDR1 and CDR2 (germline): SGHNT, YYREEE (reference sequence). The CDR3 spells CASSLDLTAPGGYTF. The CDR3 coding sequence is TGTGCCAGCAGCTTGGATCTGACCGCCCCGGGTGGCTACACCTTC.

This chain connects TRBV5-1 to TRBJ2-3, with 11 nucleotides matching TRBD2. Germline CDR1 SGHRS, CDR2 YFSETQ. The CDR3 has 19 amino acids. V was pared by 0 bases and J by 11 bases, with 20 bases of the junction left unmatched. The CDR3 protein is CASSLVQTPTSGNVCGQYF. The CDR3 DNA reads as TGCGCCAGCAGCTTGGTGCAGACTCCGACTAGCGGGAATGTTTGCGGGCAGTATTTT.

The chain uses TRBV7-9 and TRBJ2-7, with 11 nucleotides matching TRBD2. V was pared by 5 bases and J by 2 bases, with 5 bases of the junction left unmatched. The CDR3 is made up of 15 amino acids. The germline gives CDR1 SEHNR, CDR2 FQNEAQ (reference sequence). The CDR3 region is CASSPGLAVTYEQYF. CDR3 sequence (DNA): TGTGCCAGCAGCCCGGGACTAGCGGTTACCTACGAGCAGTACTTC.

This chain uses TRBV11-2 with TRBJ2-7; 7 nucleotides match TRBD1. This CDR3 is 15 amino acids long. Germline CDR1 and CDR2: SGHAT and FQNNGV. Trimming took 5 bases from V and 3 from J; bases not matched to a gene: 10. The CDR3 sequence: CASSPADRAVYEQYF. CDR3 in DNA: TGTGCCAGCAGCCCCGCCGACAGGGCCGTCTACGAGCAGTACTTC.

This rearrangement joins TRBV4-1 to TRBJ2-1; 10 nucleotides match TRBD2. CDR1 and CDR2 (germline): MGHRA, YSYEKL. J gave up 8 bases and V 1 base, and 8 bases lay outside the gene matches. This CDR3 is built from 16 residues. CDR3 amino acids: CASSQGLSSGSDEQFF. The CDR3, as DNA: TGCGCCAGCAGCCAAGGCCTTTCTAGCGGGAGCGATGAGCAGTTCTTC.